This T cell receptor beta chain is drawn from a study of T cells expressing NK-cell markers. Turning to the study itself: Repertoire data for TCR beta were derived from sorted T cells (CD3+CD56+NKG2C+, CD3+CD56+NKG2C- and CD3+CD56-NKG2C+). Study outcomes and limitations: The study did not resolve the HCMV specificity of expanded NKG2C+ T cell clones.

This CDR3 is built from 12 residues. Germline CDR1 DFQATT, CDR2 SNEGSKA (reference sequence). TCRdb reprocessed the 5' RACE reads and reports one entry per CDR3 protein, with no DNA. This sample's table has some 16,000 distinct CDR3 sequences. Turning to this clonotype: Its antigen is still unknown.

The chain is built from TRBV20-1 and TRBJ1-1. Sequenced sample: blood T cells: a sorted CD56 or NKG2C T cell subset, CD4+ or CD8+ T cells, or bulk PBMC T cells (not recorded which). The sequence derives from a man aged 18-70 years in good health. The CDR3 spells CSAQLQNTEAFF.